This TCR beta chain was sequenced during a study of OX40 agonist ivuxolimab in advanced cancers. Study in general: From roughly 20 to 85 years was the age range, with a mean of around 60 years, and 65% to 90% were male. Prior checkpoint blockade (anti-PD-1, anti-PD-L1 or anti-CTLA-4) was permitted; 40% had it. In three patients, partial responses were observed, one with hepatocellular carcinoma and two with cutaneous melanoma. General study points: Among the least clonally expanded were partial responders at 0.1-3.0 mg/kg.

To note about this clone: The antigen is not known.

Using immunoSEQ multiplex PCR, the repertoire was profiled, and TCRdb retains in-frame clones only, with some absent. This table has tens of thousands of clones, just under 85% appearing once. Germline CDR1 reads MDHEN; CDR2 reads SYDVKM. The length of the CDR3 is 19 residues. The V gene lost 6 bases and the J gene lost 0 bases, with 26 bases spanning the gap. The receptor's source is an adult with an advanced solid tumor such as melanoma, head and neck, liver or kidney cancer. The V gene is TRBV28, the J gene TRBJ1-2; D unresolved. The source was CD4+ or CD8+ T cells sorted from blood, collected in a trial of the OX40 agonist ivuxolimab. For the CDR3, the DNA is TGTGCCAGCAGCTCAAGCTCCGGGCTTAGGCGAGCCTCTAACTATGGCTACACCTTC. This sequence encodes CASSSSSGLRRASNYGYTF.